Following are 5 T cell receptor beta chains from one sample sequenced in a study of early T cells in non-severe SARS-CoV-2 infection. A single record per CDR3 protein comes from TCRdb applying MiXCR to the 5' RACE reads. The sample includes roughly 60,000 distinct CDR3 sequences, about 10% of them seen just once. Sequenced here: whole blood, sampled at baseline. The receptor set was obtained from an adult who was a healthcare worker with PCR-confirmed SARS-CoV-2 infection or an uninfected control (not recorded which).

This clonotype was seen only a few times. J is TRBJ2-3 and V is TRBV5-4; 10 bases match TRBD1. The ends lost 3 bases at V and 4 bases at J; junction bases unmatched: 5. The CDR3 runs to 15 residues. The germline CDR1 and CDR2 sequences are SGHNT and YYREEE (reference sequence). CDR3 protein: CASSSLTGGADTQYF. CDR3 bases: TGTGCCAGCAGCTCCCTGACAGGGGGCGCAGATACGCAGTATTTT.

This clonotype has at least ten counts. The chain has TRBV7-6 and TRBJ2-3; TRBD2 agrees at 7 bases. The CDR3 is 18 residues long. The V gene end was trimmed by 5 bases and the J gene end by 2 bases; junction bases not matched to a gene: 16. The germline CDR1 and CDR2 sequences are SGHVS and FNYEAQ. The CDR3 bases are TGTGCCAGCAGCCATTCACAATCTGGCGGGGGAGACACAGATACGCAGTATTTT. Its translation: CASSHSQSGGGDTDTQYF.

This clonotype was observed at least ten times. This CDR3 is missing its conserved last phenylalanine or tryptophan, likely due to a read error. It is unclear where the CDR3 begins or ends on the DNA, so no DNA is shown, and the CDR3 is as TCRdb lists it. The chain is built from TRBV6-8 and TRBJ2-6. The CDR3 is 8 residues long, ends included. Per the germline V gene, CDR1 is MNHGY and CDR2 is SAAAGT. The CDR3 region is CASKVRPR.

This rearrangement joins TRBV6-1 to TRBJ2-3; a possible D gene is TRBD2 (7 bases). Germline CDR1 reads MNHNS; CDR2 reads SASEGT. This CDR3 is 15 amino acids long. Trimming stripped 8 bases from V and 2 bases from J, with 17 bases between. The CDR3 DNA follows: TGTGCCAGCTCCCGCCCGGGGGGCCACACAGATACGCAGTATTTT. It codes for CASSRPGGHTDTQYF.

The rearrangement joins TRBV7-9 to TRBJ2-5; tentative D call: TRBD1 (5 bases). The germline V and J ends were trimmed by 5 bases and 11 bases, with 18 bases remaining between them. Germline CDR1 reads SEHNR; CDR2 reads FQNEAQ (reference sequence). The CDR3 totals 13 residues. The CDR3 region is CASSPYDSWNQYF. CDR3 coding DNA: TGTGCCAGCAGCCCATATGACAGTTGGAATCAGTACTTC.